The present T cell receptor (beta chain) was sequenced within a study of technical replicates of blood from four donors. Clones were sequenced by immunoSEQ multiplex PCR, and TCRdb holds only the in-frame ones, with some missing. Of tens of thousands of clones listed, 90% to 95% were seen once; the top ten hold about 0.38%. Germline V gene sequence: CDR1 MNHEY, CDR2 SMNVEV (reference sequence). Trimming cost V 3 bases and J 9 bases; bases outside gene matches: 19. This CDR3 has 18 amino acids. This clonotype originated in a human donor in good health. The rearrangement uses TRBV27 and TRBJ2-1, with 8 bases identical to TRBD2. Sequences were obtained from T cells isolated from PBMCs. This CDR3 is CASSFLGAGGAASGEQFF. In DNA, the CDR3 is TGTGCCAGCAGTTTTCTGGGCGCGGGGGGCGCCGCGTCTGGTGAGCAGTTCTTC.